The text below deals with one TCR beta chain. These data belong to a study of shared clonotypes between healthy human individuals. The CDR3 covers 16 residues. Trimming took off 3 bases at V and 4 bases at J, with 18 bases between the two ends. Germline CDR1 is SGHTA and CDR2 is FQGNSA. TCRdb's copy holds only in-frame clones and misses some; the assay was immunoSEQ multiplex PCR. The table has about 2,100,000 clones, 93% seen once. Positive CCR7 selection of CD45RO-negative cells yielded the naive CD8 cells, and terminally differentiated effector memory CD45RA+ cells were excluded. This chain connects TRBV7-2 to TRBJ2-5; D possibly matches TRBD1 or TRBD2 (5 bases each). The receptor was isolated from a young man in good health. Some clones in this sample may be carry-over from other donors' samples. The material sequenced was naive CD8+ T cells from PBMCs. The chain's CDR3 is CASSFPRLGRRETQYF. CDR3 nucleotide sequence: TGTGCCAGCAGCTTCCCCCGTCTGGGACGGCGAGAGACCCAGTACTTC.